This TCR beta chain was sequenced for a study of T cell repertoires in cytomegalovirus infection (dated by TCRdb to about 2019). Regarding the complete study: Donor HLA type was relevant to the analysis, because carriage of CMV infection together with the matching HLA type was indicated by public TCR beta signatures.

This clonotype was counted ten times or more. The specificity of this receptor is unknown. No base quality information exists; no much larger clone differs at one position. Trimming takes 6 bases from V and 1 base from J, and the germline ends sit 13 bases apart. The CDR3 numbers 15 residues from cysteine through phenylalanine. CDR3 DNA only is kept here, 45 bases in frame from base 1. Per the germline V gene, MDHEN is the CDR1 and SYDVKM is the CDR2. On the study overall, not on this receptor specifically: In both this cohort and an independent cohort of a few hundred donors, the cumulative frequency of public TCR beta family members distinguished carriers of CMV infection plus the relevant HLA type. The ex vivo response was dominated by HLA-C-restricted CMV-specific TCR beta clonotypes, which also provided the single most frequent clonotype in two of eight donors.

TCRdb shows the sequencer as Illumina HiSeq 1500. Through fastp at Q25 and MiXCR, TCRdb rebuilt clones from the public reads, retaining in-frame beta chains. CDR3 protein duplicates are merged, each entry listing the most common genes and DNA. This sample is represented by almost 550,000 distinct CDR3 sequences; 16% of them were singletons. Under 30% of the sample comes from the top ten. The TCR sequence derives from a human donor in good health (CMV status not recorded). Some clones in this sample may be carry-over from other donors' samples. Input material: CD8+ T cells from PBMCs. This chain is built from TRBV28 and TRBJ1-5; possibly the D gene is TRBD1, per 5 matching bases. The DNA sequence is given as TGTGCCAGCAGGCAGGGTTGGGAGAGCAATCAGCCCCAGCATTTT. It encodes CASRQGWESNQPQHF.